This TCR beta chain is drawn from a study of shared clonotypes between healthy human individuals. Study-wide background: A donor's plate count was three for CD4 naive and three for CD4 memory; CD8 naive had two and CD8 memory one.

Deep level was the assay's run setting. Produced via immunoSEQ multiplex PCR; TCRdb's table is partial and in-frame only. The sample has about 730,000 clones, roughly 72% seen once. Donation came from healthy HIV-negative adults that had no recent acute infections or vaccinations. What was sequenced was memory CD4+ T cells sorted from blood. As to subset: CD45RA-negative fraction. The source is a young woman in good health.

Here the CDR3 reads CASSLIREGYEQYF. The DNA of the CDR3 is TGTGCCAGCAGTTTAATACGGGAGGGCTACGAGCAGTACTTC. V gene TRBV28 combines with J gene TRBJ2-7; 8 bases agree with TRBD2. Trimming cost V 2 bases and J 3 bases; bases outside gene matches: 3. Germline CDR1 MDHEN, CDR2 SYDVKM. The length of the CDR3 is 14 residues.